This T cell receptor beta chain was captured by sequencing in a study of PD-1 blockade in classical Hodgkin lymphoma. Study findings and constraints: The repertoire differences lack a defined cause, possibly disease activity or prior therapy. By cycle point C4D1, TCR diversity had risen significantly in CD4+ cells (but not CD8+ cells). In newly diagnosed patients, baseline TCR diversity was reportedly below that of healthy donors.

About this clone: Its target is not known.

As for time point: cycle 4 day 1 (C4D1), after more than 5 weeks of nivolumab. Relapse after autologous stem cell transplantation occurred in every patient, and brentuximab vedotin exposure varied. V dropped 4 bases and J dropped 3; count of bases not matched to a gene: 8. This CDR3 is 16 amino acids long. Germline V gives CDR1 SGHDN, CDR2 FVKESK. Sequencing was performed with immunoSEQ multiplex PCR; in TCRdb, only in-frame clones are kept and a portion is missing. The sample consists of tens of thousands of clones, less than 95% of them appearing once. Material: peripheral blood mononuclear cells (PBMCs), obtained before the fourth cycle of nivolumab. This receptor was taken from a human donor with classical Hodgkin lymphoma. The chain has TRBV14 and TRBJ2-1, with 8 bases lining up with TRBD1. CDR3 in amino acids: CASSLRQGSHYNEQFF. The CDR3 DNA is TGTGCCAGCAGCCTTCGACAGGGGTCTCACTACAATGAGCAGTTCTTC.